Below, one T cell receptor (beta chain) is given with its context. Its antigen is unknown. V lost 1 base and J 5 bases, leaving 5 bases between the germline ends. Per the germline V gene, CDR1 is SGHTA and CDR2 is FQGNSA. The CDR3 length is 12 residues. The PCR was carried out with 60 Vbeta primers and 13 Jbeta primers. Per the authors' pipeline: In a later analysis, of 80 million or so unique beta chains, approximately 10 million appeared in at least two donors. Data came from immunoSEQ multiplex PCR; TCRdb stores just in-frame clones and leaves some out. That table is the source of V, J and clone size, and D and trimming were worked out from the DNA. The sample shows about 150,000 clones, around 79% of them seen only once. The sample originates from a study of cytomegalovirus exposure and HLA in healthy donors. Overall study findings and caveats: When analyzed later, a missense DCLRE1C variant was found to be linked to TCR beta V- and J-gene trimming. Per a later analysis, under 20,000 TCR beta sequences showed association with HLA alleles at 0.05 false discovery rate.

The rearrangement links TRBV7-2 to TRBJ1-2, with D uncertain. This clonotype was obtained from a man aged 50 to 59 in good health and CMV-seropositive. The specimen sequenced was PBMCs. The CDR3 nucleotides read TGTGCCAGCAGCTTAGGGCAGTATGGCTACACCTTC. Protein sequence: CASSLGQYGYTF.